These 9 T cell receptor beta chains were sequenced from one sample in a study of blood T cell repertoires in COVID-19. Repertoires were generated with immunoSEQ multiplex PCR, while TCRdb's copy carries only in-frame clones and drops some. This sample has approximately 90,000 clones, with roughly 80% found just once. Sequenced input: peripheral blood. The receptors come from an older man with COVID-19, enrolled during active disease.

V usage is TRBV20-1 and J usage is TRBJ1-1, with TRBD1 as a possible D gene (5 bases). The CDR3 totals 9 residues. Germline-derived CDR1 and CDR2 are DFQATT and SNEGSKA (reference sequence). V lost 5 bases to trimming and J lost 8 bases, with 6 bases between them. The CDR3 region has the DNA TGCAGTGCTTCAGGGGAAGCTTTCTTT. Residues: CSASGEAFF.

CDR3 sequence reads: CASRDSFSGNQPQHF. Written as DNA, the CDR3 is TGTGCCAGCAGGGACAGTTTTTCTGGCAATCAGCCCCAGCATTTT. The chain has TRBV6-5 and TRBJ1-5, with D perhaps matching TRBD1 (6 bases). There are 15 residues in the CDR3. The V gene's germline CDR1 is MNHEY and CDR2 SVGAGI. The germline V and J ends were trimmed by 6 bases and 2 bases, with 14 bases remaining between them.

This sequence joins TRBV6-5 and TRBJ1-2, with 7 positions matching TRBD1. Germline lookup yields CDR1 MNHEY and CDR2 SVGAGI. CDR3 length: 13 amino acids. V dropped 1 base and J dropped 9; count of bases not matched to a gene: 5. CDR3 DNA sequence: TGTGCCAGCAGTTACTTCCAGGGGGAAAGCTACACCTTC. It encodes CASSYFQGESYTF.

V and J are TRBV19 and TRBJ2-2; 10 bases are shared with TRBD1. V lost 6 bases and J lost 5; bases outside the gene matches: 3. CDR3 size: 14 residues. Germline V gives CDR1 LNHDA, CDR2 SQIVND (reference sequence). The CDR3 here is CASRMGQGTGELFF. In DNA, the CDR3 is TGTGCCAGTAGGATGGGACAGGGGACCGGGGAGCTGTTTTTT.

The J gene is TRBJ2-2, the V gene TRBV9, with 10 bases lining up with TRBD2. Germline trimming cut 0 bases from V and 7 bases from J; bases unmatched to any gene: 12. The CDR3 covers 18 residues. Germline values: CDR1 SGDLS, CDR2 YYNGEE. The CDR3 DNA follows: TGTGCCAGCAGCGTAGGCCCAGCGGGAGGGCCCGGGGTCGGGGAGCTGTTTTTT. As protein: CASSVGPAGGPGVGELFF. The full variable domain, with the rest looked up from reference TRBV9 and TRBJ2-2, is DSGVTQTPKHLITATGQRVTLRCSPRSGDLSVYWYQQSLDQGLQFLIQYYNGEERAKGNILERFSAQQFPDLHSELNLSSLELGDSALYFCASSVGPAGGPGVGELFFGEGSRLTVL.

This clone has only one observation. The CDR3 reads CASSRMGRDRYTEAFF. The CDR3 region has the DNA TGTGCCAGCAGCCGAATGGGCCGCGACAGATACACTGAAGCTTTCTTT. The V call is TRBV7-8, the J call TRBJ1-1; TRBD1 is a possible D gene (5 bases). Germline V gene lookup returns CDR1 SGHVS and CDR2 FQNEAQ. V lost 5 bases to trimming and J lost 3 bases, with 19 bases between them. The CDR3 consists of 16 residues. Variable domain in full (rest from reference TRBV7-8 and TRBJ1-1): GAGVSQSPRYKVAKRGQDVALRCDPISGHVSLFWYQQALGQGPEFLTYFQNEAQLDKSGLPSDRFFAERPEGSVSTLKIQRTQQEDSAVYLCASSRMGRDRYTEAFFGQGTRLTVV.

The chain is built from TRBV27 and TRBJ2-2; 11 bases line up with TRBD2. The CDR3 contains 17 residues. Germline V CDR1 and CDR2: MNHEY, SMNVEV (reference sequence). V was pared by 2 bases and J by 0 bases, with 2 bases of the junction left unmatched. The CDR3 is CASSLLAGGPNTGELFF. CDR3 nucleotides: TGTGCCAGCAGTTTACTAGCGGGAGGCCCGAACACCGGGGAGCTGTTTTTT.

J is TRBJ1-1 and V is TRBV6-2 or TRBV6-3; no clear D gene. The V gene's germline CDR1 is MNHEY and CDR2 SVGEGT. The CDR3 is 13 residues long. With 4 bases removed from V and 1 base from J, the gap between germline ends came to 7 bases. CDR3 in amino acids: CASSSDSNTEAFF. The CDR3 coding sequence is TGTGCCAGCAGTTCGGACTCGAACACTGAAGCTTTCTTT.

CDR3 sequence: CAWSVLGTGQETQYF. CDR3 bases: TGTGCCTGGAGTGTACTAGGGACAGGACAAGAGACCCAGTACTTC. This chain connects TRBV30 to TRBJ2-5, with TRBD1 identical over 8 bases. Per germline, CDR1 GTSNPN and CDR2 SVGIG (reference sequence). With V trimmed by 0 bases and J by 2 bases, 5 bases remained unmatched. This CDR3 is built from 15 residues.